The 32 T cell receptor beta chains given below trace back to one sample, sequenced in a study of shared clonotypes between healthy human individuals. Clones were read by immunoSEQ multiplex PCR, and TCRdb kept only the in-frame ones, dropping some. The profile shows approximately 2.1 million clones, 85% to 95% of them singletons. The sequencing input was naive CD4+ T cells from PBMCs. Subset noted: CD45RA+ positively selected. The receptor set was obtained from a man aged 18 to 35 in good health. Some clones in this sample may be carry-over from other donors' samples.

This clone appeared once. The V and J genes are TRBV7-2 and TRBJ1-2; D gene ambiguous. From germline, CDR1 is SGHTA and CDR2 FQGNSA. The CDR3 loop spans 15 amino acids. V was clipped by 2 bases and J by 0 bases, with 10 bases between them. CDR3 in amino acids: CASSLTPRPNYGYTF. The CDR3, as DNA: TGTGCCAGCAGCTTAACACCCCGGCCTAACTATGGCTACACCTTC.

This chain joins TRBV7-2 and TRBJ2-5, with 10 positions matching TRBD2. The CDR3 has 17 residues. Germline loops: CDR1 SGHTA, CDR2 FQGNSA. The V gene end was trimmed by 9 bases and the J gene end by 2 bases; junction bases not matched to a gene: 15. This chain's CDR3 is CASYSSLAGVPQETQYF. CDR3 nucleotides: TGTGCCAGTTATAGTTCCCTAGCGGGAGTTCCGCAAGAGACCCAGTACTTC.

The chain joins TRBV2 to TRBJ2-5, with TRBD1 identical over 8 bases. The DNA end favors TRBJ2-7, so the J call may be wrong. From germline, CDR1 is SNHLY and CDR2 FYNNEI. The CDR3 is 13 residues long. The CDR3 DNA follows: TGTGCCAGCAGTTACGGACAGGGCTACGAGCAGTACTTC. It specifies CASSYGQGYEQYF.

The CDR3 nucleotides are TGTGCCAGCAGCTTGGTAGGTGGCGGGAGTGAGACCGGGGAGCTGTTTTTT. Protein: CASSLVGGGSETGELFF. V gene TRBV5-4 combines with J gene TRBJ2-2, with 7 bases matching TRBD2. With V trimmed by 0 bases and J by 5 bases, 10 bases remained unmatched. The CDR3 covers 17 residues. Germline V gives CDR1 SGHNT, CDR2 YYREEE (reference sequence).

The chain has TRBV28 and TRBJ1-3; 7 positions agree with TRBD1. CDR3 length equals 16 residues. CDR1 MDHEN and CDR2 SYDVKM come from the germline V gene. V gave up 2 bases and J gave up 3 bases; unmatched junction bases: 7. The CDR3 DNA is TGTGCCAGCAGTTTAGTCGCAGGGGGTTATGGAAACACCATATATTTT. Protein: CASSLVAGGYGNTIYF.

This clone was picked up one time. This chain joins TRBV4-1 and TRBJ1-4; D perhaps matches TRBD1 (5 bases). Germline V gives CDR1 MGHRA, CDR2 YSYEKL. The CDR3 is 17 amino acids. The ends were cut back, 0 bases at V and 0 bases at J, with 11 bases in the middle. CDR3 bases: TGCGCCAGCAGCCAAGAAGGGAGGGGTGCAACTAATGAAAAACTGTTTTTT. Its protein is CASSQEGRGATNEKLFF.

The chain's CDR3 is CASSSASGGWGNQPQHF. The CDR3 DNA is TGTGCCAGCAGTTCCGCGTCAGGGGGCTGGGGCAATCAGCCCCAGCATTTT. The genes are TRBV28 and TRBJ1-5; TRBD1 agrees at 8 bases. CDR3 length: 17 residues. Germline-derived CDR1 and CDR2 are MDHEN and SYDVKM. V shed 4 bases and J 2 bases; nucleotides not matched to a gene: 10.

The rearrangement joins TRBV6-5 to TRBJ2-4; either TRBD1 or TRBD2 may supply D (7 bases each). The CDR3 covers 15 residues. Germline V gene lookup returns CDR1 MNHEY and CDR2 SVGAGI. Deletions cut 6 bases from V and 3 bases from J, with 15 bases between. This chain's CDR3 is CASRGGGLGKNIQYF. The CDR3 region has the DNA TGTGCCAGCAGGGGAGGGGGCTTGGGCAAAAACATTCAGTACTTC.

The J gene is TRBJ2-7, the V gene TRBV25-1; no reliable D call. The V end was cut by 4 bases, the J end by 6 bases, with 7 bases between. The CDR3 extends over 11 amino acids. Germline V lookup: CDR1 MGHDK, CDR2 SYGVNS. The CDR3 coding sequence is TGTGCCAGCAGTGGAGCGCTCGAGCAGTACTTC. This gives the protein CASSGALEQYF.

This rearrangement joins TRBV29-1 to TRBJ2-5; 9 bases fit TRBD2. The CDR3 consists of 13 residues. The germline V gene has CDR1 SQVTM and CDR2 ANQGSEA. V dropped 2 bases and J dropped 5; count of bases not matched to a gene: 3. Here the CDR3 DNA reads TGCAGCGTTGAAAATAGCGGGAGTGAGACCCAGTACTTC. It encodes CSVENSGSETQYF.

The chain employs TRBV4-2 and TRBJ2-7, with 9 nucleotides matching TRBD2. The junction had 10 bases not matched to a gene; V was cut back by 0 bases and J by 4 bases. CDR1 is LGHNA, CDR2 YNFKEQ, per germline. The CDR3 totals 17 residues. The CDR3 DNA follows: TGTGCCAGCAGCCAAGATCTCCTAGCGGGGACGAAGTACGAGCAGTACTTC. Translating gives CASSQDLLAGTKYEQYF.

The V gene is TRBV7-2, the J gene TRBJ2-2; D is ambiguous. CDR1 and CDR2 (germline): SGHTA, FQGNSA. This CDR3 comprises 13 residues. Deletions cut 5 bases from V and 4 bases from J, with 8 bases between. The CDR3 DNA sequence: TGTGCCAGCAGCATGACTGCCACCGGGGAGCTGTTTTTT. Its protein is CASSMTATGELFF.

This clone was seen a few times. This chain links TRBV20-1 with TRBJ1-1, with no clear D. The V and J ends lost 4 bases and 7 bases respectively, with 7 bases between them. Germline CDR1 and CDR2: DFQATT and SNEGSKA (reference sequence). The CDR3 extends over 10 amino acids. The CDR3 region is CSAKEFEAFF. CDR3 bases: TGCAGTGCTAAGGAATTTGAAGCTTTCTTT.

The chain has TRBV28 and TRBJ1-1; 7 bases match TRBD1. The CDR3 spans 15 residues. Germline-derived CDR1 and CDR2 are MDHEN and SYDVKM. The J segment lost 0 bases and the V segment lost 6 bases, leaving 7 bases of the junction unmatched. This CDR3 reads CASRSPTGLNTEAFF. As DNA, the CDR3 is TGTGCCAGCAGGTCACCGACAGGGCTGAACACTGAAGCTTTCTTT.

The genes are TRBV10-3 and TRBJ2-1, with a tentative D call TRBD1 (6 bases). This CDR3 has 15 residues. Trimming took off 5 bases at V and 5 bases at J, with 16 bases between the two ends. Germline lookup yields CDR1 ENHRY and CDR2 SYGVKD. The CDR3 spells CAISKTRTADNEQFF. The DNA of the CDR3 is TGTGCCATCAGTAAGACCCGGACAGCGGACAATGAGCAGTTCTTC.

The chain has TRBV7-2 and TRBJ2-1, with TRBD2 matching over 9 bases. The V and J ends lost 2 bases and 14 bases, in that order; junction bases with no gene match: 10. Germline V gene lookup returns CDR1 SGHTA and CDR2 FQGNSA. The CDR3 totals 14 residues. The CDR3 region has the DNA TGTGCCAGCAGCTTACTGGTAGCGGGAGCGGTTGAGTTCTTC. This encodes CASSLLVAGAVEFF.

This chain links TRBV28 with TRBJ2-1; 8 nucleotides line up with TRBD1. Germline CDR1 reads MDHEN; CDR2 reads SYDVKM. The CDR3 runs 16 residues. V dropped 0 bases and J dropped 4; count of bases not matched to a gene: 5. The CDR3 loop reads CASSLWGTGDYNEQFF. Written as DNA, the CDR3 is TGTGCCAGCAGTTTATGGGGGACAGGAGATTACAATGAGCAGTTCTTC.

This clone was counted once. The chain links TRBV9 to TRBJ1-1; a weak D match, TRBD1 (6 bases). V was cut by 3 bases and J by 2 bases, with 32 bases left in between. Germline lookup yields CDR1 SGDLS and CDR2 YYNGEE. The CDR3 extends over 21 amino acids. CDR3 nucleotide sequence: TGTGCCAGCAGCGCCGTCTCCGGAGGGGGTTGGGGTGACAGGCGCAACACTGAAGCTTTCTTT. It specifies CASSAVSGGGWGDRRNTEAFF.

J is TRBJ1-1 and V is TRBV4-3; a weak D match, TRBD1 (6 bases). CDR3 length equals 18 residues. V was pared by 2 bases and J by 0 bases, with 19 bases between. Germline-derived CDR1 and CDR2 are LGHNA and YSLEER. The CDR3 DNA sequence: TGCGCCAGCAGCCAATTCCCCGGGACAATTAACATGAACACTGAAGCTTTCTTT. As protein: CASSQFPGTINMNTEAFF.

To note about this clone: The conserved closing phenylalanine or tryptophan is absent in this CDR3, likely reflecting a read error. The DNA is left out, because the CDR3 cannot be placed on it with certainty; the CDR3 is given as TCRdb lists it. This sequence joins TRBV7-9 and TRBJ2-7; the DNA was not used to check the table's D call, TRBD1. The length of the CDR3 is 12 amino acids, counting both ends. Per the germline V gene, CDR1 is SEHNR and CDR2 is FQNEAQ (reference sequence). CDR3 sequence: CASSLEFRALFL.

This CDR3 is CASSYLGQTGEETQYF. CDR3 nucleotides: TGTGCCAGCAGCTATCTAGGGCAGACAGGGGAAGAGACCCAGTACTTC. The rearrangement links TRBV7-3 to TRBJ2-5, with 8 bases matching TRBD1. The CDR3 extends over 16 amino acids. Trimming removed 4 bases from V and 3 bases from J; junction bases left unmatched: 10. Germline loops: CDR1 SGHTA, CDR2 FQGTGA.

The J gene is TRBJ1-4, the V gene TRBV30, with D possibly TRBD1 on 5 matching bases. The CDR3 runs to 15 residues. V lost 0 bases and J 8 bases, leaving 16 bases between the germline ends. The V gene's germline CDR1 is GTSNPN and CDR2 SVGIG (reference sequence). CDR3 nucleotide sequence: TGTGCCTGGAGTGTACTCGGGACGAGAAGCGAAAAACTGTTTTTT. Protein: CAWSVLGTRSEKLFF. Full variable domain (rest looked up from reference TRBV30 and TRBJ1-4): SQTIHQWPATLVQPVGSPLSLECTVEGTSNPNLYWYRQAAGRGLQLLFYSVGIGQISSEVPQNLSASRPQDRQFILSSKKLLLSDSGFYLCAWSVLGTRSEKLFFGSGTQLSVL.

The table lists this clone with a count of one. The CDR3 reads CASSLFAGGNNEQFF. In nucleotides, the CDR3 is TGCGCCAGCAGCTTGTTCGCGGGAGGGAACAATGAGCAGTTCTTC. The chain links TRBV5-1 to TRBJ2-1; the match to TRBD2 covers 9 bases. The V segment lost 1 base and the J segment 5 bases; nucleotides outside the gene matches: 4. This CDR3 is built from 15 residues. CDR1 and CDR2 (germline): SGHRS, YFSETQ.

The chain uses TRBV28 and TRBJ1-1; no clear D. This CDR3 is built from 13 residues. CDR1 and CDR2 from the germline V gene are MDHEN and SYDVKM. Trimming removed 7 bases at V and 2 bases at J, with 11 bases between. As DNA, the CDR3 is TGTGCCAGCAACCCAACCATAAACACTGAAGCTTTCTTT. Translated: CASNPTINTEAFF.

The V gene is TRBV18, the J gene TRBJ1-2, with D tentatively TRBD1 (5 bases). Trimming cost V 2 bases and J 4 bases, with 11 bases left between them. Looked up from germline, CDR1 is KGHSH and CDR2 is LQKENI. This CDR3 has 14 residues. The CDR3 DNA is TGTGCCAGCTCACCAGGGGGAGGGACCTATGGCTACACCTTC. Translating gives CASSPGGGTYGYTF.

The chain uses TRBV7-9 and TRBJ2-5; D may be TRBD1 (5 bases). This CDR3 contains 14 residues. Germline CDR1 reads SEHNR; CDR2 reads FQNEAQ (reference sequence). The germline V and J ends were trimmed by 1 base and 11 bases, with 17 bases remaining between them. In DNA form, the CDR3 reads TGTGCCAGCAGCTTAGACCAGTTGGGTAGACAGCAGTACTTC. It encodes CASSLDQLGRQQYF.

The rearrangement uses TRBV5-1 and TRBJ2-3, with 10 positions matching TRBD2. Losses at the gene ends were 0 bases for V and 2 bases for J; bases not matched to a gene: 12. This CDR3 is 19 amino acids long. Germline loops: CDR1 SGHRS, CDR2 YFSETQ. This CDR3 reads CASSLANIRTSGATDTQYF. For the CDR3, the DNA is TGCGCCAGCAGCTTGGCCAATATTCGGACTAGCGGTGCCACAGATACGCAGTATTTT.

This chain links TRBV27 with TRBJ2-4; weak D call: TRBD2 (5 bases). The CDR3 covers 13 residues. V lost 6 bases to trimming and J lost 6 bases, with 12 bases between them. From germline, CDR1 is MNHEY and CDR2 SMNVEV (reference sequence). CDR3 nucleotides: TGTGCCAGCAGGCTAGGGAGCACAAACATTCAGTACTTC. Its protein is CASRLGSTNIQYF.

The rearrangement uses TRBV5-4 and TRBJ1-2; the match to TRBD1 covers 10 bases. CDR1 and CDR2 (germline): SGHNT, YYREEE (reference sequence). V lost 4 bases to trimming and J lost 4 bases; unmatched junction nucleotides: 10. The CDR3 runs 16 residues. The CDR3 DNA is TGTGCCAGCAGCCGACAGGGGGCGATAGCAATCTATGGCTACACCTTC. This codes for CASSRQGAIAIYGYTF. The full variable domain, rest sourced from reference TRBV5-4 and TRBJ1-2, is ETGVTQSPTHLIKTRGQQVTLRCSSQSGHNTVSWYQQALGQGPQFIFQYYREEENGRGNFPPRFSGLQFPNYSSELNVNALELDDSALYLCASSRQGAIAIYGYTFGSGTRLTVV.

The CDR3, as DNA: TGCGCCAGCAGACCGGGGGCTAACACCGGGGAGCTGTTTTTT. Protein: CASRPGANTGELFF. The chain combines TRBV10-1 with TRBJ2-2; D tentatively fits TRBD1 or TRBD2 (6 bases each). The CDR3 is 14 residues long. Trimming shortened V by 6 bases and J by 2 bases, and 10 bases separated the two germline ends. From germline, CDR1 is WNHNN and CDR2 SYGVQD (reference sequence).

V usage is TRBV29-1 and J usage is TRBJ1-5, with 8 bases fitting TRBD1. Germline V gives CDR1 SQVTM, CDR2 ANQGSEA. V lost 4 bases, J lost 2 bases, and 7 bases stayed unmatched. The CDR3 is 15 amino acids. This CDR3 is CSVVEGQAGNQPQHF. The CDR3 bases are TGCAGCGTTGTGGAGGGACAGGCTGGCAATCAGCCCCAGCATTTT.

Details on this clone: Distinct nucleotide sequences in the sample also encode this CDR3. The chain links TRBV11-2 to TRBJ2-1; D is unresolved. Germline CDR1 reads SGHAT; CDR2 reads FQNNGV. Trimming took off 1 base at V and 7 bases at J, with 2 bases between the two ends. The CDR3 extends over 11 amino acids. Written as DNA, the CDR3 is TGTGCCAGCAGCTTAGTTAATGAGCAGTTCTTC. Protein product: CASSLVNEQFF.